The clone carrying this TCR beta chain was detected many times. The target antigen is unknown. These data belong to a study of blood T cells in healthy people across ages. Study-wide results and limits: Both higher diversity and more naive CD4+ cells marked long-lived donors when set against aged donors.

A second 7 to 11 cycle PCR used barcoded and J-beta primers. Each cDNA molecule was tagged by a template-switch adaptor that had 12 random nucleotides. TCRdb redid the calling of the 5' RACE reads with MiXCR, one entry per CDR3 protein. The data contain approximately 810,000 distinct CDR3 sequences, more than 25% of them singletons. Germline CDR1 and CDR2: MNHNS and SASEGT. V lost 8 bases and J lost 3; bases outside the gene matches: 9. The CDR3 totals 15 residues. Sequenced sample: blood. The clonotype originates from a woman aged 80 or older in good health. V gene TRBV6-1 combines with J gene TRBJ2-3, with 9 bases lining up with TRBD2. The CDR3 DNA reads TGTGCCAGCTACCTTAGCGGGGGTCCGACAGATACGCAGTATTTT. It is translated as CASYLSGGPTDTQYF.